This T cell receptor beta chain was recovered during a study of CD8 T cells in Susac syndrome. Relapsing-remitting disease, either stable or active, was present in the multiple sclerosis controls, who were treatment-naive patients. It was with random hexamers that 0.5 to 1 ug RNA was reverse transcribed. Amplification of the TCR beta CDR3 was carried out by immunoSEQ multiplex PCR, which spanned a total of 54 Vbeta and 13 Jbeta segments. TCRdb re-derived calls from the immunoSEQ multiplex PCR reads in MiXCR, one entry per CDR3 protein. The table lists 150,000 or so distinct CDR3 sequences, roughly 95% of them singletons. Germline trimming cut 4 bases from V and 5 bases from J; bases unmatched to any gene: 10. Germline assignment: CDR1 SGHDT and CDR2 YYEEEE. This CDR3 has 15 amino acids.

This TCR derives from a human donor with multiple sclerosis. The specimen sequenced was CD8+ T cells from PBMCs. The chain has TRBV5-6 and TRBJ2-5, with 8 bases identical to TRBD1. The CDR3 spells CASSRLQGGRETQYF. The DNA for the CDR3 is TGTGCCAGCAGCCGACTACAGGGGGGCCGGGAGACCCAGTACTTC.